A selection of T cell receptor beta chains follows, all from one sample in a study of cytomegalovirus exposure and HLA in healthy donors. Profiled with immunoSEQ multiplex PCR; TCRdb holds only in-frame clones, not every one. The table has about 110,000 clones, under 70% seen once. The sample comprised PBMCs. The receptors here all came from a man aged 30-40 years in good health and CMV-seropositive. CDR3s include the opening cysteine and the closing phenylalanine or tryptophan. Fields, in order: V gene, J gene, CDR3 protein.

>TRBV7-9|TRBJ2-1
CASSLFRVSYNEQFF
>TRBV4-1|TRBJ2-1
CASSRPGQGGGEQFF
>TRBV5-6|TRBJ2-4
CASSRRGASENIQYF
>TRBV5-1|TRBJ2-2
CASSLDRDRGPWELFF
>TRBV6-1|TRBJ2-7
CASSDKTLQGAPEQYF
>TRBV28|TRBJ1-3
CASSVGTFGNTIYF
>TRBV5-1|TRBJ2-1
CASSLGQASYNEQFF
>TRBV29-1|TRBJ1-2
CSERTVVNYGYTF
>TRBV19|TRBJ2-3
CASSMSGASTDTQYF
>TRBV9|TRBJ1-1
CASSPRTGVTEAFF
>TRBV15|TRBJ2-3
CATSRDRQFTDTQYF
>TRBV27|TRBJ1-1
CASSLSPRTNTEAFF
>TRBV30|TRBJ1-1
CAWSVRGQLMNTEAFF
>TRBV7-2|TRBJ2-5
CASTFRDSQETQYF
>TRBV19|TRBJ1-4
CASKAGGGQKLFF
>TRBV27|TRBJ2-1
CASSPFSDRGKGSYNEQFF
>TRBV7-8|TRBJ2-1
CASSLRFGFGRSSYNEQFF
>TRBV29-1|TRBJ1-2
CSVGGLSYGYTF
>TRBV2|TRBJ2-3
CASRVGLALTDTQYF
>TRBV27|TRBJ1-5
CASSFPLGRDRGLDSNQPQHF
>TRBV4-1|TRBJ2-2
CASSQEAGETGELFF
>TRBV13|TRBJ2-3
CASSLRLSGGGYF